This is a list of T cell receptor beta chains from one sample in a study of blood T cell repertoires in COVID-19. Sequencing was performed with immunoSEQ multiplex PCR; in TCRdb, only in-frame clones are kept and a portion is missing. The data contain approximately 160,000 clones, more than 75% of them singletons. Sequencing used PBMCs or T cells enriched from blood (not recorded which). All receptors come from a woman in her fifties or sixties who had recovered from COVID-19. CDR3s include the opening cysteine and the closing phenylalanine or tryptophan. Fields, in order: D gene, J gene, V gene, clone size, CDR3 DNA, CDR3 protein. D genes are given only for firm matches. Clone size, where shown, is once, few, many, or a class for clones that have expanded.

D gene: TRBD2; J gene: TRBJ2-7; V gene: TRBV2; clone size: .; CDR3 DNA: TGTGCCACCTCGACTAGCGGAACAGGCGAGCAGTACTTC; CDR3 protein: CATSTSGTGEQYF
D gene: .; J gene: TRBJ1-5; V gene: TRBV2; clone size: .; CDR3 DNA: TGTGCCAGCAGTACCCGCGGGGACGCTCAGCCCCAGCATTTT; CDR3 protein: CASSTRGDAQPQHF
D gene: .; J gene: TRBJ1-2; V gene: TRBV24-1; clone size: .; CDR3 DNA: TGTGCCACCAGTGACCCCACCAGGTACTATGGCTACACCTTC; CDR3 protein: CATSDPTRYYGYTF
D gene: TRBD2; J gene: TRBJ2-2; V gene: TRBV28; clone size: few; CDR3 DNA: TGTGCCAGCAGTGGGGGACTAGCGGGAGGTATAAGGACCGGGGAGCTGTTTTTT; CDR3 protein: CASSGGLAGGIRTGELFF
D gene: TRBD2; J gene: TRBJ2-1; V gene: TRBV7-9; clone size: .; CDR3 DNA: TGTGCCAGCAGCTTCCCGACTAGCGGGAGGTCCGGTGAGCAGTTCTTC; CDR3 protein: CASSFPTSGRSGEQFF
D gene: TRBD2; J gene: TRBJ2-1; V gene: TRBV5-1; clone size: .; CDR3 DNA: TGCGCCAGCAGCTTGGGCAGCGGGAAGGTGAATGAGCAGTTCTTC; CDR3 protein: CASSLGSGKVNEQFF
D gene: TRBD1; J gene: TRBJ2-7; V gene: TRBV6-2/TRBV6-3; clone size: once; CDR3 DNA: TGTGCCAGCAGTTACCCGACAGGGGGCGAGCAGTACTTC; CDR3 protein: CASSYPTGGEQYF
D gene: .; J gene: TRBJ1-5; V gene: TRBV28; clone size: .; CDR3 DNA: TGTGCCAGCAGACGCCCCCTTGGGGGGGATCAGCCCCAGCATTTT; CDR3 protein: CASRRPLGGDQPQHF
D gene: TRBD1; J gene: TRBJ1-2; V gene: TRBV29-1; clone size: .; CDR3 DNA: TGCAGCGTACAGGGGGTATATGGCTACACCTTC; CDR3 protein: CSVQGVYGYTF
D gene: TRBD2; J gene: TRBJ2-1; V gene: TRBV29-1; clone size: .; CDR3 DNA: TGCAGCGTTGAAGATTCCCTAGCGGGATCATTTGAGCAGTTCTTC; CDR3 protein: CSVEDSLAGSFEQFF
D gene: TRBD1; J gene: TRBJ2-7; V gene: TRBV5-1; clone size: .; CDR3 DNA: TGCGCCAGCAGCTTACTGCCGGGACAGGGATCATACGAGCAGTACTTC; CDR3 protein: CASSLLPGQGSYEQYF
D gene: TRBD1; J gene: TRBJ1-5; V gene: TRBV5-5; clone size: .; CDR3 DNA: TGTGCCAGCAGCACGACAGGGTTGGTCGGCAATCAGCCCCAGCATTTT; CDR3 protein: CASSTTGLVGNQPQHF
D gene: TRBD1; J gene: TRBJ1-4; V gene: TRBV6-5; clone size: .; CDR3 DNA: TGTGCCAGCAGTTACGAACAGGGGTCTGAAAAACTGTTTTTT; CDR3 protein: CASSYEQGSEKLFF
D gene: .; J gene: TRBJ2-2; V gene: TRBV6-2/TRBV6-3; clone size: .; CDR3 DNA: TGTGCCAGCAGTCCCCACAGGGTCCAGGGCGGGGAGCTGTTTTTT; CDR3 protein: CASSPHRVQGGELFF
D gene: TRBD1; J gene: TRBJ2-3; V gene: TRBV19; clone size: .; CDR3 DNA: TGTGCCAGTAACAACTGGGACAGTAAGGATACGCAGTATTTT; CDR3 protein: CASNNWDSKDTQYF
D gene: TRBD2; J gene: TRBJ2-1; V gene: TRBV5-1; clone size: .; CDR3 DNA: TGCGCCAGCGGGGTGCGGCCAATGGGGACTAGCGCGAATGAGCAGTTCTTC; CDR3 protein: CASGVRPMGTSANEQFF
D gene: TRBD2; J gene: TRBJ2-3; V gene: TRBV19; clone size: .; CDR3 DNA: TGTGCCAGTAGTATCGTAGCGGGAGCACAGACAGATACGCAGTATTTT; CDR3 protein: CASSIVAGAQTDTQYF
D gene: TRBD1; J gene: TRBJ2-6; V gene: TRBV2; clone size: .; CDR3 DNA: TGTGCCAGCAGAGTGACAGGGAGCGGGGCCAACGTCCTGACTTTC; CDR3 protein: CASRVTGSGANVLTF
D gene: .; J gene: TRBJ2-1; V gene: TRBV18; clone size: .; CDR3 DNA: TGTGCCAGCTCGCCTTGGGGGGTGGAGCAGTTCTTC; CDR3 protein: CASSPWGVEQFF
D gene: .; J gene: TRBJ1-5; V gene: TRBV12-5; clone size: .; CDR3 DNA: TGTGCTAGTGGTCCCGGACAGAACAATTTTCAGCCCCAGCATTTT; CDR3 protein: CASGPGQNNFQPQHF